This entry features one T cell receptor (beta chain) sequence. The germline CDR1 and CDR2 sequences are SNHLY and FYNNEI. The CDR3 contains 11 residues. V lost 7 bases, J lost 6 bases, and 10 bases lay in between. The data derive from a study of blood T cell repertoires in COVID-19. Across the study: COVID-19 samples from acute and convalescent phases originated in the United States, Italy and Spain. Nucleic acid was either cDNA or gDNA, and it came from T cells, B-cell-depleted T cells, or PBMCs.

In the original workflow: Researchers report that nucleated cell counts were estimated from reference gene primer amplification. The table came from immunoSEQ multiplex PCR; TCRdb's copy has only in-frame clones and leaves some out. That table is the source of V, J and clone size, and D and trimming were worked out from the DNA. Of roughly 69,000 clones in the sample, approximately 80% were seen once. Seattle's cohort entered during active infection and was followed longitudinally. Input material: peripheral blood. The chain combines TRBV2 with TRBJ2-7; D ambiguous. The TCR sequence derives from a man in his fifties or sixties with COVID-19, enrolled during active disease. This CDR3 reads CASNGFSEQYF. The DNA of the CDR3 is TGTGCCAGCAATGGCTTCTCCGAGCAGTACTTC.